Shown below are 12 T cell receptor beta chains from a single sample sequenced in a study of blood T cell repertoires in COVID-19. TCRdb's copy holds only in-frame clones and misses some; the assay was immunoSEQ multiplex PCR. The data hold 73,000 or so clones, with approximately 91% observed a single time. Source material: peripheral blood. The origin of the receptors is a human donor with active COVID-19. The donor label of this sample is uncertain.

This clone was picked up a small number of times. The genes are TRBV5-1 and TRBJ2-1; TRBD2 aligns across 10 bases. The CDR3 spans 16 residues. Trimming removed 2 bases from V and 0 bases from J; junction bases left unmatched: 2. Germline V gives CDR1 SGHRS, CDR2 YFSETQ. CDR3 protein: CASSFTSGNSYNEQFF. The CDR3 region has the DNA TGCGCCAGCAGCTTCACTAGCGGGAACTCCTACAATGAGCAGTTCTTC.

The J gene is TRBJ2-1, the V gene TRBV7-3; D ambiguous. V was pared by 4 bases and J by 8 bases, with 15 bases between. Germline V gene sequence: CDR1 SGHTA, CDR2 FQGTGA. The CDR3 consists of 14 residues. For the CDR3, the DNA is TGTGCCAGCAGCTCCCTCTCTGGCGGCTATGAGCAGTTCTTC. Its protein product is CASSSLSGGYEQFF.

The chain is built from TRBV5-4 and TRBJ1-1, with D possibly matching TRBD1 (5 bases). V gave up 0 bases and J gave up 6 bases, with 15 bases separating them. This CDR3 has 15 amino acids. The germline CDR1 and CDR2 sequences are SGHNT and YYREEE (reference sequence). CDR3 nucleotides: TGTGCCAGCAGCTTGGCGCAGGGTCCCCTTGCTGAAGCTTTCTTT. It codes for CASSLAQGPLAEAFF.

This sequence joins TRBV27 and TRBJ2-2; 7 nucleotides line up with TRBD1. This CDR3 is 14 amino acids long. Trimming took 6 bases from V and 4 from J; bases not matched to a gene: 5. From germline, CDR1 is MNHEY and CDR2 SMNVEV (reference sequence). The CDR3 sequence is CASRSDRATGELFF. The CDR3 DNA reads TGTGCCAGCAGGTCCGACAGGGCCACCGGGGAGCTGTTTTTT.

This clone was found once. The V call is TRBV9, the J call TRBJ2-2; the match to TRBD2 covers 9 bases. Germline-derived CDR1 and CDR2 are SGDLS and YYNGEE. The CDR3 has 15 residues. V lost 5 bases to trimming and J lost 1 base; unmatched junction nucleotides: 3. CDR3 protein: CASRGAGGNTGELFF. CDR3 DNA: TGTGCCAGCAGAGGAGCGGGAGGGAACACCGGGGAGCTGTTTTTT.

CDR3 loop: CASSSKVGGRNEKLFF. The CDR3 nucleotides are TGTGCCAGCAGCTCTAAAGTGGGGGGACGGAATGAAAAACTGTTTTTT. The J gene is TRBJ1-4, the V gene TRBV5-4; TRBD1 is a possible D gene (5 bases). The germline V gene encodes CDR1 SGHNT and CDR2 YYREEE (reference sequence). The V end was cut by 3 bases, the J end by 5 bases, with 17 bases between. The CDR3 sequence is 16 residues long.

The V gene is TRBV7-2, the J gene TRBJ2-2; 15 nucleotides align to TRBD2. The ends lost 1 base at V and 6 bases at J; junction bases unmatched: 9. CDR1 is SGHTA, CDR2 FQGNSA, per germline. CDR3 length: 19 amino acids. In nucleotides, the CDR3 is TGTGCCAGCAGCTTAGTTGGACTAGCGGGAGGGCCTAGGGCCGGGGAGCTGTTTTTT. Residues: CASSLVGLAGGPRAGELFF.

The rearrangement links TRBV21-1 to TRBJ2-6; the table names TRBD1, a call not compared with the DNA. TRBV21-1 is annotated as a pseudogene. The CDR3 contains 13 residues. CDR3 protein: CASTGAGANVLTF. CDR3 coding DNA: TGTGCCAGCACAGGGGCTGGGGCCAACGTCCTGACTTTC.

V and J are TRBV2 and TRBJ2-3, with 9 bases aligning to TRBD2. V was pared by 6 bases and J by 4 bases, with 5 bases of the junction left unmatched. The V gene's germline CDR1 is SNHLY and CDR2 FYNNEI. This CDR3 contains 14 residues. The CDR3, as DNA: TGTGCCAGCAGCGCGGGACTAGCAGCAGATACGCAGTATTTT. This encodes CASSAGLAADTQYF.

The CDR3 sequence is CASSYSLAGVDEQYF. The CDR3 nucleotides read TGTGCCAGCAGTTACTCGCTAGCGGGAGTGGACGAGCAGTACTTC. This chain joins TRBV6-5 and TRBJ2-7; TRBD2 aligns across 10 bases. V was pared by 0 bases and J by 5 bases, with 4 bases of the junction left unmatched. CDR3 length equals 15 residues. Per germline, CDR1 MNHEY and CDR2 SVGAGI.

V and J are TRBV12-5 and TRBJ2-1; 11 nucleotides agree with TRBD1. The V and J ends lost 7 bases and 2 bases, in that order; junction bases with no gene match: 4. CDR1 is LGHNT, CDR2 FRNRAP, per germline. The CDR3 extends over 15 amino acids. CDR3 protein: CASAPGQGAYNEQFF. Here the CDR3 DNA reads TGTGCTAGTGCTCCGGGACAGGGGGCCTACAATGAGCAGTTCTTC.

The chain recombines TRBV19 with TRBJ1-1, with no clear D. V dropped 3 bases and J dropped 3 bases, with 11 bases sitting between them. This CDR3 is built from 14 residues. Looked up from germline, CDR1 is LNHDA and CDR2 is SQIVND (reference sequence). CDR3 nucleotides: TGTGCCAGTAGTATTGGGAGGAGGGACACTGAAGCTTTCTTT. Protein sequence: CASSIGRRDTEAFF. The full variable domain, in which reference TRBV19 and TRBJ1-1 provide the parts outside the CDR3, is DGGITQSPKYLFRKEGQNVTLSCEQNLNHDAMYWYRQDPGQGLRLIYYSQIVNDFQKGDIAEGYSVSREKKESFPLTVTSAQKNPTAFYLCASSIGRRDTEAFFGQGTRLTVV.